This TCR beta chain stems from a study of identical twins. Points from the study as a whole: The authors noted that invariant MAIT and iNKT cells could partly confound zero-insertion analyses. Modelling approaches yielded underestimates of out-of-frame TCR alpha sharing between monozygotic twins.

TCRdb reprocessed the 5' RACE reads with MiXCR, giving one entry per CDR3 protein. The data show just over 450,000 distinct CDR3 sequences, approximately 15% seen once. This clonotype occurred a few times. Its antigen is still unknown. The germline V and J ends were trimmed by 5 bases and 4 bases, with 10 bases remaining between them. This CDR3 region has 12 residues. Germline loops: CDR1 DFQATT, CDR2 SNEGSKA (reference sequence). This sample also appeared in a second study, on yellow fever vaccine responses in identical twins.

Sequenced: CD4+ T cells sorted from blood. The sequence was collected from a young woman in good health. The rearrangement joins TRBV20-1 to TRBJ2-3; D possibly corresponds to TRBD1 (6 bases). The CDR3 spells CSAPQGPDTQYF. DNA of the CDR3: TGCAGTGCTCCACAGGGTCCAGATACGCAGTATTTT.